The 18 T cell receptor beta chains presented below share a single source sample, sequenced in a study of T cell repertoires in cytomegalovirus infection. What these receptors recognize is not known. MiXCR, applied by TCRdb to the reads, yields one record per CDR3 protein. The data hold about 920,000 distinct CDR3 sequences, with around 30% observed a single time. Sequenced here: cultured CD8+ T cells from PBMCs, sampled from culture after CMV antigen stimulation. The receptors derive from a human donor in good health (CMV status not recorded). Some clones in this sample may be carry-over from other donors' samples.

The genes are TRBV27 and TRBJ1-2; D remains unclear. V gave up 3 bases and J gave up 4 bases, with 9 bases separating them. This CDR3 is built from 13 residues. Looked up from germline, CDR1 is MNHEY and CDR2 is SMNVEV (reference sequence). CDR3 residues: CASSLTVRYGYTF. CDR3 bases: TGTGCCAGCAGTTTGACGGTTCGCTATGGCTACACCTTC.

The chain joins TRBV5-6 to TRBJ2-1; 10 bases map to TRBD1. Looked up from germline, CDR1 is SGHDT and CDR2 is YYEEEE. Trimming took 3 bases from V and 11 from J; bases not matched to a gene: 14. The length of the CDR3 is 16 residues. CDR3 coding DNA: TGTGCCAGCAGCTGGTTGGGTGAGACAGGGGGCTTGAAGCAGTTCTTC. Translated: CASSWLGETGGLKQFF. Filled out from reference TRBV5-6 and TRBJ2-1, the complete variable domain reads DAGVTQSPTHLIKTRGQQVTLRCSPKSGHDTVSWYQQALGQGPQFIFQYYEEEERQRGNFPDRFSGHQFPNYSSELNVNALLLGDSALYLCASSWLGETGGLKQFFGPGTRLTVL.

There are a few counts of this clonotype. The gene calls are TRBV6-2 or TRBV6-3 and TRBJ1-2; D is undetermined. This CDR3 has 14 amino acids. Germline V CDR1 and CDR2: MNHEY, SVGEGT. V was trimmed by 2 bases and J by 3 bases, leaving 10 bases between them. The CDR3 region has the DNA TGTGCCAGCAGTTACAAGGGTCAAGACTATGGCTACACCTTC. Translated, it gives CASSYKGQDYGYTF.

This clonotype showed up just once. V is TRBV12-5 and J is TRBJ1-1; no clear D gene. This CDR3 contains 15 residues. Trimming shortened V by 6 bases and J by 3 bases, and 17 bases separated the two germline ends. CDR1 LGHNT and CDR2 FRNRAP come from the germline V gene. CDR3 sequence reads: CASGPDPRSDTEAFF. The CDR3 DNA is TGTGCTAGTGGCCCGGACCCCCGGAGCGACACTGAAGCTTTCTTT.

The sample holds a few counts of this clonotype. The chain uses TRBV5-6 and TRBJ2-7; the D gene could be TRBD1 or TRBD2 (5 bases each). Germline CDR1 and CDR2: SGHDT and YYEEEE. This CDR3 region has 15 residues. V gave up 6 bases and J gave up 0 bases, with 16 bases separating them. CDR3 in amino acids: CASTLGPGTSYEQYV. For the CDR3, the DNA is TGTGCCAGCACCCTGGGTCCGGGGACCTCCTACGAGCAGTACGTC.

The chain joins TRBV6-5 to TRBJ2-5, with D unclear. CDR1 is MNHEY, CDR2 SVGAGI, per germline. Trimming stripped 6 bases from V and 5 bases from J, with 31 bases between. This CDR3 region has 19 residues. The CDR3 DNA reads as TGTGCCAGCAGAGGCACTATTTTCCCAGGTCCGGCAGGAAGGGAGACCCAGTACTTC. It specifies CASRGTIFPGPAGRETQYF.

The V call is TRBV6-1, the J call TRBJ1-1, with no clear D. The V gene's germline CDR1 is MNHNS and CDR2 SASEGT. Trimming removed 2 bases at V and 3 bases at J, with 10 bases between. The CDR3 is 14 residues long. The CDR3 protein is CASSEWQPDTEAFF. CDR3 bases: TGTGCCAGCAGTGAATGGCAACCGGACACTGAAGCTTTCTTT.

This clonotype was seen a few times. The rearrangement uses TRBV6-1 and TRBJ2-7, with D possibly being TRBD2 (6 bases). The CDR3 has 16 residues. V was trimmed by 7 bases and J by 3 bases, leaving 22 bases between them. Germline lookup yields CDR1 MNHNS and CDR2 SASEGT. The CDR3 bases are TGTGCCAGCACTACTACTCCCGGGACTTCACTCTACGAGCAGTACTTC. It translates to CASTTTPGTSLYEQYF.

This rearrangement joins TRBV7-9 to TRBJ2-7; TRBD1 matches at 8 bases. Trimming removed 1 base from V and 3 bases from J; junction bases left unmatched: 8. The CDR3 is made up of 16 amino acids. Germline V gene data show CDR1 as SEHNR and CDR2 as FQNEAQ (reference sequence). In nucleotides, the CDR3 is TGTGCCAGCAGCTTAGAGCTGCGGACAGGGAGCTACGAGCAGTACTTC. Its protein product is CASSLELRTGSYEQYF.

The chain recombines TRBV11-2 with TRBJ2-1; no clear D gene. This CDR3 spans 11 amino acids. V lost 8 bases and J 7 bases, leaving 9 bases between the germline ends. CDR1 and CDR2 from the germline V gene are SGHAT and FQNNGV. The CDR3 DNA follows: TGTGCCAGCCTCTTGAGTAATGAGCAGTTCTTC. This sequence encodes CASLLSNEQFF. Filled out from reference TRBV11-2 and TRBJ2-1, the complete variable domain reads EAGVAQSPRYKIIEKRQSVAFWCNPISGHATLYWYQQILGQGPKLLIQFQNNGVVDDSQLPKDRFSAERLKGVDSTLKIQPAKLEDSAVYLCASLLSNEQFFGPGTRLTVL.

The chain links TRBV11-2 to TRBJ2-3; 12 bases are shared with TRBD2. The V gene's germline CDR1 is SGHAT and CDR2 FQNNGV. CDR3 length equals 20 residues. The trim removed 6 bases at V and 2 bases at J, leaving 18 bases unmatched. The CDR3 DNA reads TGTGCCAGCAGTTTCACCTGGGGGACTAGCGGGCGCCAGATCACAGATACGCAGTATTTT. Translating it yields CASSFTWGTSGRQITDTQYF.

The CDR3 nucleotides read TGTGCCAGCAGTTACGCGCCCACATACGAGCAGTACGTC. Residues: CASSYAPTYEQYV. The rearrangement uses TRBV6-2 or TRBV6-3 and TRBJ2-7; D is unresolved. V was trimmed by 2 bases and J by 4 bases, leaving 9 bases between them. This CDR3 spans 13 amino acids. Germline V lookup: CDR1 MNHEY, CDR2 SVGEGT.

CDR3 DNA: TGTGCCAGCAGTTTTCCACCGGACTGGAGGACCACAGATACGCAGTATTTT. It codes for CASSFPPDWRTTDTQYF. The chain has TRBV12-3 or TRBV12-4 and TRBJ2-3; D possibly corresponds to TRBD2 (5 bases). Trimming took off 3 bases at V and 2 bases at J, with 18 bases between the two ends. The CDR3 totals 17 residues.

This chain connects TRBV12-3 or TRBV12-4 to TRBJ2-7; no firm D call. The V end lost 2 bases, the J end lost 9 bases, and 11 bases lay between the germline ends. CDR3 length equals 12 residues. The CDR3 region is CASSLKGSRQYV. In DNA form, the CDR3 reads TGTGCCAGCAGTTTAAAAGGTAGCCGGCAGTACGTC.

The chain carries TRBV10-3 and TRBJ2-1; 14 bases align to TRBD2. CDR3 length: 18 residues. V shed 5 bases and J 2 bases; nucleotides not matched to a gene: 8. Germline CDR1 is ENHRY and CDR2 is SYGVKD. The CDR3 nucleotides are TGTGCCATCAGTCCGGGACTAGCGGGGGAGGAGACCTACAATGAGCAGTTCTTC. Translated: CAISPGLAGEETYNEQFF.

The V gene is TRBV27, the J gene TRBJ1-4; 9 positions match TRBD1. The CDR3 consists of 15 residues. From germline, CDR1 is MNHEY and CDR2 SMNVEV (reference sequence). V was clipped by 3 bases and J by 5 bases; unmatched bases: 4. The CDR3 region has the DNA TGTGCCAGCAGTTTCGGGACAGGGAAAAATGAAAAACTGTTTTTT. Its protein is CASSFGTGKNEKLFF.

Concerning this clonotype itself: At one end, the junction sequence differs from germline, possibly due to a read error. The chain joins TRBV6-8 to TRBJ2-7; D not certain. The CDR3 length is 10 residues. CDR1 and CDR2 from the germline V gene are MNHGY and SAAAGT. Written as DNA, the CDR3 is TGTGCCAGCAACGGCCGGATAGCCGCATTC. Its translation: CASNGRIAAF.

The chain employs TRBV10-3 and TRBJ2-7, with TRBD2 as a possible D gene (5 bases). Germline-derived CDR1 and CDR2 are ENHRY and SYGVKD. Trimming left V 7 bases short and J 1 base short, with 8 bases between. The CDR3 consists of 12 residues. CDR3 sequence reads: CAIKGDSYEQYV. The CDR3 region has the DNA TGTGCCATCAAGGGAGATTCCTACGAGCAGTACGTC.